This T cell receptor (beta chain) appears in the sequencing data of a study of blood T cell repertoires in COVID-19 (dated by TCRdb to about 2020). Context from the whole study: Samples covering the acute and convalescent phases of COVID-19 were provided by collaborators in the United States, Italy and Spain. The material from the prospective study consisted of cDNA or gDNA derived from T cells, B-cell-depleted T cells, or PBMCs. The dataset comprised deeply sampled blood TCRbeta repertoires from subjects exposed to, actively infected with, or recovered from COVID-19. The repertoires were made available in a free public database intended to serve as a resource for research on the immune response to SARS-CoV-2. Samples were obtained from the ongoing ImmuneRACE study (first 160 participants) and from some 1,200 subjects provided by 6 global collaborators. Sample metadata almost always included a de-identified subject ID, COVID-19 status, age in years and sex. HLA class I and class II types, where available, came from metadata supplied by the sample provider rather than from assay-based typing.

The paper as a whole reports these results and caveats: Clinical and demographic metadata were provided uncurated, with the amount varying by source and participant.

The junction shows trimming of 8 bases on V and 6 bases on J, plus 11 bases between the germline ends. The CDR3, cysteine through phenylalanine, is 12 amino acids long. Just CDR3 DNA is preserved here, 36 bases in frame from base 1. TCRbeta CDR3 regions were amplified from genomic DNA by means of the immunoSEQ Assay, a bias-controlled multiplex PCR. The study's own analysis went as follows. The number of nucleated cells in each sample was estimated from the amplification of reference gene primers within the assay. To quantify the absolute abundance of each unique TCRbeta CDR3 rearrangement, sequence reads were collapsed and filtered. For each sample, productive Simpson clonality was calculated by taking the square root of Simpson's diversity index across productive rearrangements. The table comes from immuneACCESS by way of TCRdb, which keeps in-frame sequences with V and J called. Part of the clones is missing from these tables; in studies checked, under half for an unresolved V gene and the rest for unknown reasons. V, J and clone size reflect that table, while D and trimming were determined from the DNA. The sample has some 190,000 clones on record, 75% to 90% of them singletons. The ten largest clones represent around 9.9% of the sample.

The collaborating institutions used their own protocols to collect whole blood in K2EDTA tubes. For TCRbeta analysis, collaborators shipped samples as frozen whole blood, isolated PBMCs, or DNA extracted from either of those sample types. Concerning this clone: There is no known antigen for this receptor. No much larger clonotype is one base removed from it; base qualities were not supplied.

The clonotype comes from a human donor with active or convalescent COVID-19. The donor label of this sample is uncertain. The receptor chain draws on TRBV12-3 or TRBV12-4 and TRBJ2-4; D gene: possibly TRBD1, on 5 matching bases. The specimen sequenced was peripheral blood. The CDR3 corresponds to CASQQVRNIQYF. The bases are TGTGCCAGCCAACAGGTCCGAAACATTCAGTACTTC.